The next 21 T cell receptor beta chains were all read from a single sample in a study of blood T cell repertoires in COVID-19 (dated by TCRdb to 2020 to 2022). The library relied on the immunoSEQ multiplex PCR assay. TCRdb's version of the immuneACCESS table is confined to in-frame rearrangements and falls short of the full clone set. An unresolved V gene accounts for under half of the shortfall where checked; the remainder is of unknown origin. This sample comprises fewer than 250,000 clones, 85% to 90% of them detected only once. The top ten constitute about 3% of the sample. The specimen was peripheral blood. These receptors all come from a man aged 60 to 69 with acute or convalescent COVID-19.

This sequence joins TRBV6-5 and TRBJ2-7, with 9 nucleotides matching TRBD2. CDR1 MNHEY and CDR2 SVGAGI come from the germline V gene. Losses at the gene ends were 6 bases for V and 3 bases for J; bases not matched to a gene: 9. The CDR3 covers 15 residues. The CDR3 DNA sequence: TGTGCCAGCAGCGGTAGCGGGGGCCACTACTACGAGCAGTACTTC. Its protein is CASSGSGGHYYEQYF.

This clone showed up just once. The CDR3 bases are TGCGCCAGCAGCCAAGTGACAGGGGCCTCCTCTGGCTACACCTTC. Its protein product is CASSQVTGASSGYTF. The rearrangement joins TRBV4-3 to TRBJ1-2; 8 bases line up with TRBD1. The CDR3 length is 15 residues. In germline, CDR1 is LGHNA, CDR2 YSLEER. Trimming cost V 1 base and J 7 bases; bases outside gene matches: 8.

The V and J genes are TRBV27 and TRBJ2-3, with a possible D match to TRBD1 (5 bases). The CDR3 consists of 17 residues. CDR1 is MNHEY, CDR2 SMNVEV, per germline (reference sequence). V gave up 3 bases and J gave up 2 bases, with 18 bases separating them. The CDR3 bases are TGTGCCAGCAGTTTCGTACAGGTCCTCCCACCCACAGATACGCAGTATTTT. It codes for CASSFVQVLPPTDTQYF.

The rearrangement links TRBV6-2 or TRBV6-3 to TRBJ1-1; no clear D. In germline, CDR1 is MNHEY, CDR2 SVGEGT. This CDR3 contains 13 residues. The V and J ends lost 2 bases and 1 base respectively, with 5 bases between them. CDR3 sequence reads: CASSYTGNTEAFF. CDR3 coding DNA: TGTGCCAGCAGTTACACGGGGAACACTGAAGCTTTCTTT.

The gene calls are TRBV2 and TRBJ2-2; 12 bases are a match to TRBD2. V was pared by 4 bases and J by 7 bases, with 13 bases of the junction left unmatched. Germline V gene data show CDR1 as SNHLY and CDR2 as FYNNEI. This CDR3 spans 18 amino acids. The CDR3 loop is CASSGWKTSGGLVGELFF. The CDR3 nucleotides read TGTGCCAGCAGTGGGTGGAAGACTAGCGGGGGTTTAGTCGGGGAGCTGTTTTTT. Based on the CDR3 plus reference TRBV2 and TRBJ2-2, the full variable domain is EPEVTQTPSHQVTQMGQEVILRCVPISNHLYFYWYRQILGQKVEFLVSFYNNEISEKSEIFDDQFSVERPDGSNFTLKIRSTKLEDSAMYFCASSGWKTSGGLVGELFFGEGSRLTVL.

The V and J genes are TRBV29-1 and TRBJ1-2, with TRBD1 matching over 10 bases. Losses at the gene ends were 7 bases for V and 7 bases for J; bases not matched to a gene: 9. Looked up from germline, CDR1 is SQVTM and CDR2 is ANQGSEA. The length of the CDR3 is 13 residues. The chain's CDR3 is CSAAGDRGIGYTF. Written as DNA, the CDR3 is TGCAGCGCTGCCGGGGACAGGGGAATTGGCTACACCTTC.

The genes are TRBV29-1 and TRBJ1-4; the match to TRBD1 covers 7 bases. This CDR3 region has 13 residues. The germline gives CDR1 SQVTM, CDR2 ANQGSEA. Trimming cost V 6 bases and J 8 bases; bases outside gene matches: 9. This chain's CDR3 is CSVRQGIGEKLFF. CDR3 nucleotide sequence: TGCAGCGTCCGACAGGGCATAGGGGAAAAACTGTTTTTT.

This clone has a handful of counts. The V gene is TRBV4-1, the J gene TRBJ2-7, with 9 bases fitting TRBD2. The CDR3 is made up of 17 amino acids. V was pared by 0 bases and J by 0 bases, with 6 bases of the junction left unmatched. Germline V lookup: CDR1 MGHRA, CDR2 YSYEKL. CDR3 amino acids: CASSQDPLAGTSYEQYF. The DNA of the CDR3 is TGCGCCAGCAGCCAAGATCCCCTAGCGGGAACCTCCTACGAGCAGTACTTC.

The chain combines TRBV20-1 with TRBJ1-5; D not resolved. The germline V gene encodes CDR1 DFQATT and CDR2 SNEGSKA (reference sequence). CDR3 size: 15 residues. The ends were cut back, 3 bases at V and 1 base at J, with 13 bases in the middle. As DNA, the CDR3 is TGCAGTGCTAGTGGCGAGGGAAGAAGCAATCAGCCCCAGCATTTT. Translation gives CSASGEGRSNQPQHF.

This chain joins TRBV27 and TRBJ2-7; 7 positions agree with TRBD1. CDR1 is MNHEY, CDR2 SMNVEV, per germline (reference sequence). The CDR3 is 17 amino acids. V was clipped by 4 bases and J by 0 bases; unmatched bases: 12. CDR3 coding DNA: TGTGCCAGCAGTTCCCCCGGTGGGACAGAGAGCTCCTACGAGCAGTACTTC. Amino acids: CASSSPGGTESSYEQYF.

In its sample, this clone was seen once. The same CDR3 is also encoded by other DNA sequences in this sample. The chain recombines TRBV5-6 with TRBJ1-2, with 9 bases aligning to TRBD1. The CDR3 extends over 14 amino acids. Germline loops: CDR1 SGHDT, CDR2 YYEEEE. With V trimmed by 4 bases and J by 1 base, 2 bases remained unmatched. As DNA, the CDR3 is TGTGCCAGCAGCCCGGACAGGGGTAACTATGGCTACACCTTC. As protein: CASSPDRGNYGYTF.

The CDR3, as DNA: TGTGCCAGCTCACCCCGAACGGGGACAGGACAAGAGACCCAGTACTTC. Protein sequence: CASSPRTGTGQETQYF. This chain connects TRBV18 to TRBJ2-5; 8 bases fit TRBD1. The ends lost 3 bases at V and 2 bases at J; junction bases unmatched: 8. CDR3 length: 16 amino acids. Germline lookup yields CDR1 KGHSH and CDR2 LQKENI.

CDR3 residues: CASSVRASGGAQETQYF. CDR3 coding DNA: TGTGCCAGCAGCGTAAGGGCTAGCGGTGGAGCACAAGAGACCCAGTACTTC. The genes are TRBV9 and TRBJ2-5; TRBD2 matches at 7 bases. V lost 1 base and J lost 2; bases outside the gene matches: 11. CDR1 SGDLS and CDR2 YYNGEE come from the germline V gene. This CDR3 has 17 amino acids.

The CDR3 loop reads CATKRGLGETQYF. In nucleotides, the CDR3 is TGTGCCACCAAGCGGGGGTTAGGGGAGACCCAGTACTTC. The chain combines TRBV15 with TRBJ2-5, with 8 bases that match TRBD2. The CDR3 is 13 amino acids. V dropped 7 bases and J dropped 5; count of bases not matched to a gene: 6. CDR1 LNHNV and CDR2 YYDKDF come from the germline V gene (reference sequence).

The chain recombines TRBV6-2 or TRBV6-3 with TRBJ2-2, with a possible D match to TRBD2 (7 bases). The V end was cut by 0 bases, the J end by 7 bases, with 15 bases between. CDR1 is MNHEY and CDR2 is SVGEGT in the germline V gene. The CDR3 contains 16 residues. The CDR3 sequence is CASSYSKGGPGGELFF. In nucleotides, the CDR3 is TGTGCCAGCAGTTACTCGAAGGGGGGGCCCGGCGGGGAGCTGTTTTTT.

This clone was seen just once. The CDR3 reads CASLRAGASDTQYF. CDR3 in DNA: TGTGCCAGCCTCCGGGCAGGGGCTTCGGATACGCAGTATTTT. The chain joins TRBV21-1 to TRBJ2-3; TRBD1, the table's D call, was not compared with the DNA. TRBV21-1 is designated a pseudogene. CDR3 length equals 14 residues.

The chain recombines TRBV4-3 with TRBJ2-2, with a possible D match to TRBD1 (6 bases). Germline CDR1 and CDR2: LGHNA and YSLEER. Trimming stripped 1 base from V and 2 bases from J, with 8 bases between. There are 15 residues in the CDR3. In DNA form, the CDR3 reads TGCGCCAGCAGCCAAGCGGACAGAAACACCGGGGAGCTGTTTTTT. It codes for CASSQADRNTGELFF.

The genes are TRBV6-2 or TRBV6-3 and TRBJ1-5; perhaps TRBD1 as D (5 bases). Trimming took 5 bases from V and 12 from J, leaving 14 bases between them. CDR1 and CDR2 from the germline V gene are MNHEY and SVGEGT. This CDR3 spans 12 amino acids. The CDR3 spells CASSRHGGYQHF. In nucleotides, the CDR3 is TGTGCCAGCAGTCGCCACGGGGGGTACCAGCATTTT.

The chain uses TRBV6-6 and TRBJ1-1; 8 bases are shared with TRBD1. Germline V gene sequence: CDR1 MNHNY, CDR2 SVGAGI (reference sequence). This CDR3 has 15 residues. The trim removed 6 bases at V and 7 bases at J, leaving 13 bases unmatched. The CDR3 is CASSPRRQGTLEAFF. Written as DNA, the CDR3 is TGTGCCAGCAGCCCTCGCAGACAGGGGACCCTTGAAGCTTTCTTT.

This CDR3 reads CASSLDGRGRETQYF. Here the CDR3 DNA reads TGTGCCAGCAGCTTAGACGGACGGGGGAGGGAGACCCAGTACTTC. This rearrangement joins TRBV7-8 to TRBJ2-5, with a possible D match to TRBD2 (6 bases). This CDR3 contains 15 residues. V shed 1 base and J shed 5 bases, with 14 bases lying between them. From germline, CDR1 is SGHVS and CDR2 FQNEAQ.

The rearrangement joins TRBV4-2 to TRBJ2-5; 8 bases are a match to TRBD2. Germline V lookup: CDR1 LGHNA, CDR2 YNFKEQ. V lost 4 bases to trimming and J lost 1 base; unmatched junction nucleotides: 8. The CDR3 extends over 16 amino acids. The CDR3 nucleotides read TGTGCCAGCAGCCCTATGGCGGGGGGCCTCCAAGAGACCCAGTACTTC. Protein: CASSPMAGGLQETQYF.